One T cell receptor beta chain is described in this entry. Sequence at one end of the junction differs from germline and may be a read error. Per the authors' pipeline: Estimation of nucleated cell counts relied on the amplification of reference gene primers. Produced via immunoSEQ multiplex PCR; TCRdb's table is partial and in-frame only. The DNA gave D and trimming, while V, J and clone size come from that table. This sample has over 200,000 clones, with 88% found just once. This record belongs to a study of blood T cell repertoires in COVID-19. Study summary: Samples representing acute and convalescent COVID-19 were sourced from the United States, Italy and Spain. Sample material is recorded as cDNA or gDNA derived from T cells, B-cell-depleted T cells, or PBMCs.

In germline, CDR1 is SSHAT, CDR2 FNYEAQ (reference sequence). This CDR3 is 16 amino acids long. The sequence was collected from a woman in her forties who had recovered from COVID-19. The J gene is TRBJ2-5, the V gene TRBV7-7; TRBD1 matches at 10 bases. Sequencing was done on a sample of peripheral blood. This chain's CDR3 is CASSPGQGGIQETQYF. The DNA of the CDR3 is TGTGCTAGCAGCCCAGGACAGGGGGGAATCCAAGAGACCCAGTACTTC.